The rows below give T cell receptor beta chains drawn from one sample of a study of T cells expressing NK-cell markers. Reprocessing the 5' RACE reads, TCRdb reports a single entry for every CDR3 protein and omits DNA. The sample holds around 550,000 distinct CDR3 sequences. Material for sequencing was blood T cells: a sorted CD56 or NKG2C T cell subset, CD4+ or CD8+ T cells, or bulk PBMC T cells (not recorded which). These receptor sequences come from a man aged 18 to 29 in good health. Each CDR3 is given with its conserved first and last residue. Fields, in order: J gene, V gene, CDR3 protein.

TRBJ2-1,TRBV12-3/TRBV12-4,CASSSVGVGGSYNEQFF
TRBJ2-7,TRBV5-4,CASSLGGGSLLEQYF
TRBJ1-1,TRBV20-1,CSARAVDRRGNTEAFF
TRBJ1-5,TRBV6-2/TRBV6-3,CASSYPKHRVGSNQPQHF
TRBJ1-1,TRBV6-2/TRBV6-3,CASSYDRFTEAFF
TRBJ2-7,TRBV5-1,CASSSGLTSGIYEQYF
TRBJ2-3,TRBV24-1,CATSDSRTPRGTDTQYF
TRBJ2-6,TRBV3-1,CASSQDRAGRPSGANVLTF
TRBJ2-1,TRBV4-2,CASSQEEGPVSYNEQFF
TRBJ1-1,TRBV5-6,CASSFVGTGNTEAFF
TRBJ1-2,TRBV3-1,CASSQETGLRGYTF
TRBJ2-7,TRBV5-1,CASRPGQGVISYEQYF
TRBJ2-2,TRBV20-1,CSARSLGWGELFF
TRBJ2-7,TRBV12-3/TRBV12-4,CASSSGTGYEQYF
TRBJ1-2,TRBV12-3/TRBV12-4,CASRSRPSYGYTF
TRBJ2-5,TRBV12-3/TRBV12-4,CASSDRTGGFQETQYF
TRBJ2-7,TRBV20-1,CCPSGGRVYEQYF
TRBJ2-1,TRBV12-3/TRBV12-4,CASRGGVGHNEQFF